These 29 T cell receptor beta chains originate from one sample sequenced in a study of cytomegalovirus exposure and HLA in healthy donors. Primers for the PCR totalled 60 Vbeta and 13 Jbeta. Generated by immunoSEQ multiplex PCR, the TCRdb table keeps only in-frame clones and is missing some. This sample yields 85,000 to 120,000 clones, of which 70% to 80% are seen a single time; around a tenth belongs to the top ten. Material for sequencing was PBMCs. These receptors came from a male donor in good health and CMV-seropositive.

The chain carries TRBV5-1 and TRBJ2-6; perhaps TRBD2 as D (6 bases). Germline CDR1 and CDR2: SGHRS and YFSETQ. The CDR3 is made up of 16 amino acids. The V end lost 4 bases, the J end lost 0 bases, and 11 bases lay between the germline ends. CDR3 sequence (DNA): TGCGCCAGCAGCGGCGGACTAAACTCTGGGGCCAACGTCCTGACTTTC. It encodes CASSGGLNSGANVLTF.

The chain joins TRBV27 to TRBJ1-5, with 9 bases identical to TRBD1. V lost 5 bases and J lost 0; bases outside the gene matches: 5. The CDR3 is 16 amino acids. CDR1 MNHEY and CDR2 SMNVEV come from the germline V gene (reference sequence). The CDR3 sequence is CASSRTGVNSNQPQHF. As DNA, the CDR3 is TGTGCCAGCAGTCGGACAGGGGTTAATAGCAATCAGCCCCAGCATTTT.

The rearrangement links TRBV28 to TRBJ2-5; 9 positions match TRBD2. With V trimmed by 6 bases and J by 5 bases, 4 bases remained unmatched. This CDR3 contains 13 residues. From germline, CDR1 is MDHEN and CDR2 SYDVKM. CDR3 coding DNA: TGTGCCAGCAGAAAGGGACTAGCCGAGACCCAGTACTTC. Residues: CASRKGLAETQYF.

This chain links TRBV11-2 with TRBJ2-1; 9 nucleotides agree with TRBD2. The CDR3 is made up of 17 amino acids. Germline V CDR1 and CDR2: SGHAT, FQNNGV. V lost 3 bases to trimming and J lost 5 bases; unmatched junction nucleotides: 11. The CDR3 loop is CASSLGRGRDRNNEQFF. The CDR3 DNA reads TGTGCCAGCAGCTTGGGTCGCGGGAGGGACCGAAACAATGAGCAGTTCTTC. Full variable domain (missing parts from reference TRBV11-2 and TRBJ2-1): EAGVAQSPRYKIIEKRQSVAFWCNPISGHATLYWYQQILGQGPKLLIQFQNNGVVDDSQLPKDRFSAERLKGVDSTLKIQPAKLEDSAVYLCASSLGRGRDRNNEQFFGPGTRLTVL.

The chain recombines TRBV28 with TRBJ1-5; D not resolved. The CDR3 covers 12 residues. Germline CDR1 is MDHEN and CDR2 is SYDVKM. Trimming shortened V by 6 bases and J by 6 bases, and 9 bases separated the two germline ends. The CDR3 protein is CASSVPGQPQHF. The CDR3 DNA follows: TGTGCCAGCAGCGTACCAGGTCAGCCCCAGCATTTT.

This sequence joins TRBV23-1 and TRBJ1-1; D remains unclear. TRBV23-1 is an open reading frame, and its role is uncertain. The CDR3 sequence is 14 residues long. V dropped 7 bases and J dropped 4 bases, with 16 bases sitting between them. The CDR3 DNA reads TGCGCCAGCATAAAAGCAGTCTGGAGCACTGAAGCTTTCTTT. This sequence encodes CASIKAVWSTEAFF.

The CDR3 sequence: CATSRDLRGAVQYF. CDR3 in DNA: TGTGCCACCAGCAGAGATCTCCGGGGGGCAGTACAGTACTTC. This chain uses TRBV15 with TRBJ2-5; tentative D call: TRBD2 (7 bases). CDR1 and CDR2 from the germline V gene are LNHNV and YYDKDF (reference sequence). Trimming removed 0 bases from V and 11 bases from J, with 16 bases in between. The CDR3 runs 14 residues.

This clone has only one observation. The chain combines TRBV29-1 with TRBJ2-5; 7 nucleotides match TRBD1. Germline V CDR1 and CDR2: SQVTM, ANQGSEA. This CDR3 has 13 amino acids. The trim removed 4 bases at V and 2 bases at J, leaving 4 bases unmatched. This chain's CDR3 is CSVGGTVQETQYF. CDR3 DNA sequence: TGCAGCGTTGGGGGGACAGTTCAAGAGACCCAGTACTTC.

This chain joins TRBV7-8 and TRBJ2-3; D is possibly TRBD1 (7 bases). There are 14 residues in the CDR3. Trimming left V 10 bases short and J 2 bases short, with 16 bases between. CDR1 and CDR2 from the germline V gene are SGHVS and FQNEAQ. The CDR3 here is CATVTGRDTDTQYF. Here the CDR3 DNA reads TGTGCCACAGTGACAGGGCGGGACACAGATACGCAGTATTTT.

The rearrangement joins TRBV7-9 to TRBJ1-3, with unresolved D. The germline gives CDR1 SEHNR, CDR2 FQNEAQ (reference sequence). The CDR3 spans 12 residues. V lost 3 bases and J 8 bases, leaving 8 bases between the germline ends. As DNA, the CDR3 is TGTGCCAGCAGCTTCTCTCAGGACACCATATATTTT. Its protein is CASSFSQDTIYF.

This clone was found a few times. The rearrangement uses TRBV4-2 and TRBJ2-1; 13 bases line up with TRBD2. The length of the CDR3 is 17 residues. V was clipped by 0 bases and J by 6 bases; unmatched bases: 5. CDR1 is LGHNA, CDR2 YNFKEQ, per germline. CDR3 loop: CASSQDLRTSGSNEQFF. CDR3 DNA: TGTGCCAGCAGCCAAGATCTAAGGACTAGCGGGAGCAATGAGCAGTTCTTC.

The rearrangement joins TRBV5-1 to TRBJ2-2; 12 nucleotides agree with TRBD2. V lost 3 bases, J lost 2 bases, and 20 bases stayed unmatched. The germline gives CDR1 SGHRS, CDR2 YFSETQ. The CDR3 has 22 residues. CDR3 coding DNA: TGCGCCAGCAGCTCCCGACAGACTTGGGCGACTAGCGGGAGCTCAAACACCGGGGAGCTGTTTTTT. Protein product: CASSSRQTWATSGSSNTGELFF.

This clone was found a few times. The chain carries TRBV4-3 and TRBJ1-4, with a tentative D call TRBD1 (6 bases). V lost 0 bases and J lost 5, with 10 bases in between. This CDR3 comprises 15 residues. In germline, CDR1 is LGHNA, CDR2 YSLEER. For the CDR3, the DNA is TGCGCCAGCAGCCAAGAAGGGACATTGAATGAAAAACTGTTTTTT. Translating gives CASSQEGTLNEKLFF.

This sequence joins TRBV2 and TRBJ2-5; maybe TRBD1 (6 bases). This CDR3 contains 13 residues. The germline V gene encodes CDR1 SNHLY and CDR2 FYNNEI. Trimming pared 2 bases from V and 10 bases from J, leaving 14 bases between. CDR3 sequence (DNA): TGTGCCAGCAGTGAACAGGGGCCATGGAACCAGTACTTC. Its translation: CASSEQGPWNQYF.

This chain links TRBV6-5 with TRBJ1-2; 9 nucleotides agree with TRBD1. V gave up 5 bases and J gave up 11 bases; unmatched junction bases: 9. Germline V lookup: CDR1 MNHEY, CDR2 SVGAGI. This CDR3 region has 13 residues. The CDR3 spells CASSAGTGSSYTF. DNA for the CDR3: TGTGCCAGCAGTGCCGGGACAGGGTCGTCTTACACCTTC.

This chain links TRBV5-4 with TRBJ2-1; 11 positions match TRBD2. Germline V lookup: CDR1 SGHNT, CDR2 YYREEE (reference sequence). The CDR3 has 15 amino acids. The ends lost 7 bases at V and 3 bases at J; junction bases unmatched: 6. The CDR3 reads CASGATSGSYNEQFF. CDR3 nucleotides: TGTGCCAGCGGGGCTACTAGCGGGAGCTACAATGAGCAGTTCTTC.

Here the CDR3 DNA reads TGTGCCAGGGTCTTCGGGGTCAATTTCTCCTACGAGCAGTACTTC. Its protein product is CARVFGVNFSYEQYF. V and J are TRBV19 and TRBJ2-7, with D possibly being TRBD2 (5 bases). CDR3 length equals 15 residues. V was shortened by 9 bases and J by 0 bases, with 18 bases between the two germline ends. Germline V gene data show CDR1 as LNHDA and CDR2 as SQIVND (reference sequence).

This clone was observed a single time. The V call is TRBV6-5, the J call TRBJ2-7, with 8 bases aligning to TRBD2. The CDR3 totals 14 residues. V shed 6 bases and J 0 bases; nucleotides not matched to a gene: 4. Germline V gene sequence: CDR1 MNHEY, CDR2 SVGAGI. The CDR3 region is CASRTSGGSYEQYF. The CDR3 nucleotides are TGTGCCAGCAGAACGAGCGGGGGCTCCTACGAGCAGTACTTC.

V and J are TRBV7-2 and TRBJ2-1; 14 bases fit TRBD2. The junction had 5 bases not matched to a gene; V was cut back by 5 bases and J by 8 bases. The CDR3 has 15 amino acids. The germline CDR1 and CDR2 sequences are SGHTA and FQGNSA. In DNA, the CDR3 is TGTGCCAGCAGCCAGGGACTAGCGGGAGCGGATGAGCAGTTCTTC. Amino acid sequence: CASSQGLAGADEQFF.

This clone has a handful of counts. One junction end disagrees with the germline gene, perhaps due to a read error. The chain carries TRBV7-8 and TRBJ2-6; D perhaps matches TRBD1 (5 bases). The CDR3 loop spans 15 amino acids. CDR1 is SGHVS, CDR2 FQNEAQ, per germline. CDR3 loop: CASSYRFGGANGLTF. CDR3 bases: TGTGCCAGCAGCTACAGATTCGGTGGGGCCAACGGCCTGACTTTC.

Notes on this clone: At one end, the junction sequence differs from germline, possibly due to a read error. The chain has TRBV9 and TRBJ2-7, with D possibly matching TRBD2 (6 bases). The CDR3 has 15 amino acids. The germline V gene encodes CDR1 SGDLS and CDR2 YYNGEE. The DNA of the CDR3 is TGTGCCAGCAGCCCCGGTTTCGGGGGAACCTACAAGCAGTACTTC. Protein sequence: CASSPGFGGTYKQYF.

This clone was counted only a few times. V and J are TRBV10-3 and TRBJ1-4; 9 nucleotides match TRBD1. V lost 2 bases, J lost 7 bases, and 2 bases stayed unmatched. The V gene's germline CDR1 is ENHRY and CDR2 SYGVKD. This CDR3 has 14 residues. CDR3 bases: TGTGCCATCAGTGAGGGGGACAGGGCTGAAAAACTGTTTTTT. Translation: CAISEGDRAEKLFF.

The gene calls are TRBV19 and TRBJ2-7, with 12 bases that match TRBD1. Germline loops: CDR1 LNHDA, CDR2 SQIVND (reference sequence). The CDR3 contains 15 residues. V was clipped by 6 bases and J by 7 bases; unmatched bases: 10. The CDR3 bases are TGTGCCAGTAGCCGTACGGGACAGGGGGCGAGAGAGCAGTACTTC. This gives the protein CASSRTGQGAREQYF. The full variable domain, rest sourced from reference TRBV19 and TRBJ2-7, is DGGITQSPKYLFRKEGQNVTLSCEQNLNHDAMYWYRQDPGQGLRLIYYSQIVNDFQKGDIAEGYSVSREKKESFPLTVTSAQKNPTAFYLCASSRTGQGAREQYFGPGTRLTVT.

This rearrangement joins TRBV4-3 to TRBJ2-7, with D possibly being TRBD1 (6 bases). Germline V gene sequence: CDR1 LGHNA, CDR2 YSLEER. The CDR3 contains 15 residues. V gave up 0 bases and J gave up 3 bases, with 12 bases separating them. CDR3 coding DNA: TGCGCCAGCAGCCAAGAGGCTGGCAGGGGCTACGAGCAGTACTTC. Translation: CASSQEAGRGYEQYF.

The chain uses TRBV15 and TRBJ2-3, with D unresolved. CDR1 and CDR2 (germline): LNHNV, YYDKDF (reference sequence). With 1 base removed from V and 0 bases from J, the gap between germline ends came to 11 bases. CDR3 length: 16 amino acids. CDR3 loop: CATSRASTASTDTQYF. DNA of the CDR3: TGTGCCACCAGCAGAGCTAGTACCGCTAGCACAGATACGCAGTATTTT. The complete variable domain, with remaining parts taken from reference TRBV15 and TRBJ2-3, reads DAMVIQNPRYQVTQFGKPVTLSCSQTLNHNVMYWYQQKSSQAPKLLFHYYDKDFNNEADTPDNFQSRRPNTSFCFLDIRSPGLGDTAMYLCATSRASTASTDTQYFGPGTRLTVL.

This chain links TRBV5-1 with TRBJ2-2; TRBD2 matches at 7 bases. Germline V CDR1 and CDR2: SGHRS, YFSETQ. The length of the CDR3 is 15 residues. V was pared by 0 bases and J by 4 bases, with 3 bases of the junction left unmatched. DNA of the CDR3: TGCGCCAGCAGCTTGGAAGGGGAGGGCACCGGGGAGCTGTTTTTT. Its translation is CASSLEGEGTGELFF.

The J gene is TRBJ1-5, the V gene TRBV7-2; a weak D match, TRBD1 (5 bases). CDR1 SGHTA and CDR2 FQGNSA come from the germline V gene. There are 15 residues in the CDR3. V was shortened by 0 bases and J by 5 bases, with 11 bases between the two germline ends. CDR3 bases: TGTGCCAGCAGCTTAGCGCAGGGCAACGATCAGCCCCAGCATTTT. It translates to CASSLAQGNDQPQHF.

In the case of this clone: No DNA is shown, since the ends of the CDR3 on it are uncertain; the CDR3 is the one TCRdb lists. This sequence joins TRBV28 and TRBJ2-7; TRBD2, as called in the table, went unchecked against the DNA. Germline V lookup: CDR1 MDHEN, CDR2 SYDVKM. Termini included, the CDR3 measures 13 amino acids. CDR3 region: CASSLDFAAGIGF.

The CDR3 DNA sequence: TGTGCCAGCAGCAAAGTAACTAGCGAGAACACCGGGGAGCTGTTTTTT. It specifies CASSKVTSENTGELFF. The chain employs TRBV21-1 and TRBJ2-2; TRBD2, the table's D call, was not compared with the DNA. TRBV21-1 is a documented pseudogene. The CDR3 is made up of 16 amino acids.